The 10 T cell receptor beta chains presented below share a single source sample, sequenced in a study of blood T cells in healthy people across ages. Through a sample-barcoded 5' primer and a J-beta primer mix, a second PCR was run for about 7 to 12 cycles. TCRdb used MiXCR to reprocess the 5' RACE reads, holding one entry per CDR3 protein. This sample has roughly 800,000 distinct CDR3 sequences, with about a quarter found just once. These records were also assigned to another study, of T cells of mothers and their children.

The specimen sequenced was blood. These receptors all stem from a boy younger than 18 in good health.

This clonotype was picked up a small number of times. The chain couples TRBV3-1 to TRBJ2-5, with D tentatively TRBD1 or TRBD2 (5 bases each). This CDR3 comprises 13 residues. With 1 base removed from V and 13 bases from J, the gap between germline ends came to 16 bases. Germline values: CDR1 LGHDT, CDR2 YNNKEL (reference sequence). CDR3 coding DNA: TGTGCCAGCAGCCAAGGGGTCCTGGGGGAGCGGTACTTC. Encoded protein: CASSQGVLGERYF.

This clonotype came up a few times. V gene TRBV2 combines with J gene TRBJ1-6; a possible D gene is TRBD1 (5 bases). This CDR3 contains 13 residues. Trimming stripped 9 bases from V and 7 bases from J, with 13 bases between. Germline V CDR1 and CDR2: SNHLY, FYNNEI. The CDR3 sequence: CASVLGGNSPLHF. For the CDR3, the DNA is TGTGCCAGTGTTCTGGGGGGAAATTCACCCCTCCACTTT. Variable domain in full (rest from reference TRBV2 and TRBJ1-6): EPEVTQTPSHQVTQMGQEVILRCVPISNHLYFYWYRQILGQKVEFLVSFYNNEISEKSEIFDDQFSVERPDGSNFTLKIRSTKLEDSAMYFCASVLGGNSPLHFGNGTRLTVT.

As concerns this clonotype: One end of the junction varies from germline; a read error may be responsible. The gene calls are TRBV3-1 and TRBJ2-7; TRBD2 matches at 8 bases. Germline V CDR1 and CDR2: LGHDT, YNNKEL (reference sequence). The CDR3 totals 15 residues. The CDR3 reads CTSTLGAGGPYEQYF. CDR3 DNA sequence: TGTACCAGCACCTTGGGGGCGGGGGGCCCCTACGAGCAGTACTTC.

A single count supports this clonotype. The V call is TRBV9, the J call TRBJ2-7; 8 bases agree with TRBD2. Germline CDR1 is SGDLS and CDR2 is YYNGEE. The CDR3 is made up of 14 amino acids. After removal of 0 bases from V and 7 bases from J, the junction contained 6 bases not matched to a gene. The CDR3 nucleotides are TGTGCCAGCAGCGTAGGAGCGGGGGAGGAAGAGCAGTACTTC. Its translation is CASSVGAGEEEQYF. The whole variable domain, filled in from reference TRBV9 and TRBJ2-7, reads DSGVTQTPKHLITATGQRVTLRCSPRSGDLSVYWYQQSLDQGLQFLIQYYNGEERAKGNILERFSAQQFPDLHSELNLSSLELGDSALYFCASSVGAGEEEQYFGPGTRLTVT.

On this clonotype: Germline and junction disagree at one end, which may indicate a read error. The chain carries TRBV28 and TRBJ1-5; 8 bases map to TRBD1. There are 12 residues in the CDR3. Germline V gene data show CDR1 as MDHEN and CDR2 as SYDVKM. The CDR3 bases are TGTGCCAGCAGCCGGAGACAGGGGCCTCAGGATTTT. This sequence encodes CASSRRQGPQDF.

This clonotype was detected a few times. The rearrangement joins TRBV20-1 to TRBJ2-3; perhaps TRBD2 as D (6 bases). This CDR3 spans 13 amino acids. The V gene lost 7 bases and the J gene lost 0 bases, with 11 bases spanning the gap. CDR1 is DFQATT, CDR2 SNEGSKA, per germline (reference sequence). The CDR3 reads CSVFGTSTDTQYF. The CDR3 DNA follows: TGCAGTGTGTTCGGGACTAGCACAGATACGCAGTATTTT.

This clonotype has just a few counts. CDR3 sequence: CASSAARGTEAFF. The CDR3 DNA reads TGTGCCAGCAGTGCAGCAAGGGGCACTGAAGCTTTCTTT. The rearrangement links TRBV2 to TRBJ1-1, with D possibly TRBD1 on 5 matching bases. There are 13 residues in the CDR3. Trimming took 4 bases from V and 4 from J, leaving 10 bases between them. The V gene's germline CDR1 is SNHLY and CDR2 FYNNEI.

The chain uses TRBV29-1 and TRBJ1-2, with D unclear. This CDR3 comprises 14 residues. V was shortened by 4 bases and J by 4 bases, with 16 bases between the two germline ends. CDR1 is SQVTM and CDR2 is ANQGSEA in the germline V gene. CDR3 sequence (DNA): TGCAGCGTTGTTGAAAGATCGACGTTCTATGGCTACACCTTC. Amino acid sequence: CSVVERSTFYGYTF.

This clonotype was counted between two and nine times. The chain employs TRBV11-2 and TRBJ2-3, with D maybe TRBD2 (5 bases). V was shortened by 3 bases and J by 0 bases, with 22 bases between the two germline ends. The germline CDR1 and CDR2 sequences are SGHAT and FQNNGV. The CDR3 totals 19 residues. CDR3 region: CASSLPPLGLAVSTDTQYF. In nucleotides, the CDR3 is TGTGCCAGCAGCTTGCCTCCACTAGGGCTAGCAGTTAGCACAGATACGCAGTATTTT.

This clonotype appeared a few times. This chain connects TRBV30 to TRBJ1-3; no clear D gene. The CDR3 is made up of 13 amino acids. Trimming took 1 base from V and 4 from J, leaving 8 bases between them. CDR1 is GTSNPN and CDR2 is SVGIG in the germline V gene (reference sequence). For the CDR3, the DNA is TGTGCCTGGAGTGGCTGGGCCGGAAACACCATATATTTT. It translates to CAWSGWAGNTIYF.